The T cell receptor (beta chain) under discussion was sequenced for a study of cytotoxic CD8 clonotypes in ibrutinib-treated CLL. Study background: Median treatment time before response sampling was eleven to twelve months, range 6 to 36.

Germline values: CDR1 SEHNR, CDR2 FQNEAQ (reference sequence). Trimming took off 1 base at V and 0 bases at J, with 19 bases between the two ends. This CDR3 spans 19 amino acids. Here immunoSEQ multiplex PCR was the method, and the copy in TCRdb shows in-frame clones only, minus some. The sample has some 200,000 clones, around 72% seen once; the top ten hold roughly 13%. This clone was detected only a few times. The rearrangement joins TRBV7-9 to TRBJ1-5, with D hard to call. Sequencing used PBMCs, obtained after 24 months of ibrutinib treatment. This receptor was identified in a human donor with chronic lymphocytic leukemia. The CDR3 loop reads CASSLDPRPSEYSNQPQHF. The DNA of the CDR3 is TGTGCCAGCAGCTTAGATCCGAGGCCGAGCGAATATAGCAATCAGCCCCAGCATTTT. The complete variable domain, with remaining parts taken from reference TRBV7-9 and TRBJ1-5, reads DTGVSQNPRHKITKRGQNVTFRCDPISEHNRLYWYRQTLGQGPEFLTYFQNEAQLEKSRLLSDRFSAERPKGSFSTLEIQRTEQGDSAMYLCASSLDPRPSEYSNQPQHFGDGTRLSIL.